Presented here are 15 T cell receptor beta chains from one specimen sequenced in a study of beta chain features in type 1 diabetes. Sequenced material consisted of expressed TCRB transcripts (all of the isolated RNA was reverse transcribed). TCRdb keeps only in-frame clones here, not all; method: immunoSEQ multiplex PCR. Seen here are hundreds of thousands of clones, roughly a sixth observed once, and the top ten hold 0.023%. Material for sequencing was naive CD4+ T cells from blood. The receptor set was obtained from a woman younger than 30 in good health.

This clone was detected a few times. The V and J genes are TRBV28 and TRBJ1-4; D call uncertain. The CDR3 covers 15 residues. CDR1 MDHEN and CDR2 SYDVKM come from the germline V gene. Trimming left V 5 bases short and J 0 bases short, with 10 bases between. The CDR3: CASSLSTATNEKLFF. CDR3 nucleotides: TGTGCCAGCAGTCTTTCCACCGCAACTAATGAAAAACTGTTTTTT.

This clone appeared a few times. The rearrangement uses TRBV15 and TRBJ1-2; D is uncertain. The CDR3 sequence is 15 residues long. The V gene lost 0 bases and the J gene lost 6 bases, with 14 bases spanning the gap. The V gene's germline CDR1 is LNHNV and CDR2 YYDKDF (reference sequence). CDR3 sequence (DNA): TGTGCCACCAGCAGAGAGTCGGCAGGAAGGAATGGCTACACCTTC. Its protein is CATSRESAGRNGYTF.

The chain links TRBV6-1 to TRBJ2-7; D is possibly TRBD2 (6 bases). The germline V gene has CDR1 MNHNS and CDR2 SASEGT. Trimming removed 4 bases from V and 2 bases from J, with 12 bases in between. This CDR3 has 14 residues. CDR3 sequence reads: CASSGLARTYEQYF. The CDR3 region has the DNA TGTGCCAGCAGTGGTCTAGCGAGAACCTACGAGCAGTACTTC.

The chain uses TRBV7-3 and TRBJ2-3, with TRBD2 identical over 11 bases. The CDR3 covers 18 residues. In germline, CDR1 is SGHTA, CDR2 FQGTGA. Unmatched junction bases numbered 12, after V lost 1 base and J lost 6 bases. CDR3 DNA: TGTGCCAGCAGCTTAAGGCTAGCGGGAGGCGACAGTATGGATACGCAGTATTTT. Translated: CASSLRLAGGDSMDTQYF.

This clone was detected a few times. The chain joins TRBV29-1 to TRBJ2-5, with D tentatively TRBD1 (7 bases). Germline CDR1 is SQVTM and CDR2 is ANQGSEA. V lost 4 bases and J lost 11, with 20 bases in between. The CDR3 extends over 13 amino acids. The CDR3 DNA sequence: TGCAGCGTTGGGAGGGGGCAGTCCAGGGAGCAGTACTTC. Translated: CSVGRGQSREQYF.

The V call is TRBV10-3, the J call TRBJ1-1; weak D call: TRBD1 (6 bases). CDR3 length: 15 residues. Germline values: CDR1 ENHRY, CDR2 SYGVKD. The V end lost 6 bases, the J end lost 0 bases, and 14 bases lay between the germline ends. The CDR3 bases are TGTGCCATCAGCAAGGGGGGTCCCATGAACACTGAAGCTTTCTTT. Protein sequence: CAISKGGPMNTEAFF.

The genes are TRBV7-8 and TRBJ2-7; 10 bases match TRBD1. Germline V gives CDR1 SGHVS, CDR2 FQNEAQ. There are 14 residues in the CDR3. Losses at the gene ends were 7 bases for V and 6 bases for J; bases not matched to a gene: 9. The CDR3 nucleotides read TGTGCCAGCACCCTCGGGACAGGGGTAGGCGAGCAGTACTTC. Its translation is CASTLGTGVGEQYF.

This clone was counted a few times. The V gene is TRBV5-4, the J gene TRBJ2-5, with a possible D match to TRBD2 (6 bases). Germline values: CDR1 SGHNT, CDR2 YYREEE (reference sequence). This CDR3 contains 16 residues. Trimming removed 0 bases at V and 0 bases at J, with 12 bases between. Here the CDR3 reads CASSLGLAANQETQYF. CDR3 in DNA: TGTGCCAGCAGCTTGGGGTTAGCGGCGAACCAAGAGACCCAGTACTTC.

V and J are TRBV5-6 and TRBJ1-2; no clear D gene. V was trimmed by 4 bases and J by 0 bases, leaving 4 bases between them. The CDR3 runs to 12 residues. Germline V CDR1 and CDR2: SGHDT, YYEEEE. The CDR3 is CASSPANYGYTF. The CDR3 DNA reads as TGTGCCAGCAGCCCCGCTAACTATGGCTACACCTTC.

This clone was detected a few times. The CDR3 spells CATSRVLTGTYEQYF. The DNA for the CDR3 is TGTGCCACCAGCAGAGTCTTAACGGGCACCTACGAGCAGTACTTC. The gene calls are TRBV15 and TRBJ2-5; D is unresolved. The DNA end lines up better with TRBJ2-7; the J call may be wrong. Germline V gives CDR1 LNHNV, CDR2 YYDKDF (reference sequence). The CDR3 spans 15 residues.

The genes are TRBV18 and TRBJ2-5; D gene unclear. There are 12 residues in the CDR3. Germline CDR1 is KGHSH and CDR2 is LQKENI. V lost 6 bases to trimming and J lost 5 bases, with 10 bases between them. The CDR3 here is CASSTQHETQYF. Here the CDR3 DNA reads TGTGCCAGCTCGACACAGCACGAGACCCAGTACTTC.

This chain links TRBV2 with TRBJ1-5; D is unclear. Germline CDR1 reads SNHLY; CDR2 reads FYNNEI. Trimming removed 7 bases at V and 4 bases at J, with 11 bases between. This CDR3 contains 13 residues. The DNA for the CDR3 is TGTGCCAGCAAGACCCTAGATAATCAGCCCCAGCATTTT. Protein sequence: CASKTLDNQPQHF.

This sequence joins TRBV7-2 and TRBJ1-2; D may be TRBD1 (6 bases). In germline, CDR1 is SGHTA, CDR2 FQGNSA. The CDR3 spans 15 residues. Trimming removed 3 bases from V and 4 bases from J, with 15 bases in between. The CDR3 sequence is CASSFPRGVVYGYTF. The DNA for the CDR3 is TGTGCCAGCAGCTTCCCCAGGGGAGTAGTCTATGGCTACACCTTC. The full variable domain, its missing parts supplied by reference TRBV7-2 and TRBJ1-2, is GAGVSQSPSNKVTEKGKDVELRCDPISGHTALYWYRQSLGQGLEFLIYFQGNSAPDKSGLPSDRFSAERTGGSVSTLTIQRTQQEDSAVYLCASSFPRGVVYGYTFGSGTRLTVV.

This clone has only a few counts. The chain carries TRBV29-1 and TRBJ2-7; D call uncertain. The CDR3 is made up of 11 amino acids. Germline values: CDR1 SQVTM, CDR2 ANQGSEA. The V gene lost 4 bases and the J gene lost 3 bases, with 7 bases spanning the gap. As DNA, the CDR3 is TGCAGCGTTGTACTCGACTACGAGCAGTACTTC. Protein product: CSVVLDYEQYF.

This clone was detected a few times. The chain recombines TRBV21-1 with TRBJ2-3; TRBD1, the table's D call, lacks a check against the DNA. TRBV21-1 represents a pseudogene. This CDR3 is 17 amino acids long. The CDR3, as DNA: TGTGCCAGCAGCGGACAGGTCGGAGGCCACCGCACAGATACGCAGTATTTT. Protein product: CASSGQVGGHRTDTQYF.